This T cell receptor (beta chain) derives from a study of blood T cell repertoires in COVID-19. Study background: PBMCs, B-cell-depleted T cells, or T cells provided the cDNA or gDNA that made up the material.

Germline loops: CDR1 SGHTA, CDR2 FQGNSA. Trimming shortened V by 0 bases and J by 0 bases, and 9 bases separated the two germline ends. CDR3 size: 16 residues. In the source study's methods: Using reference gene primer amplification, nucleated cell counts were estimated. This table comes from immunoSEQ multiplex PCR, and its TCRdb copy is limited to in-frame clones, with some not included. D and trimming come from the DNA, and the V and J calls and clone size come from that table. The table lists around 290,000 clones, 90% to 95% of them singletons. The rearrangement uses TRBV7-2 and TRBJ1-5; D is uncertain. Sequenced: peripheral blood. The clonotype originates from a woman aged 30 to 39 with COVID-19, enrolled during active disease. The CDR3, as DNA: TGTGCCAGCAGCTTAGCAAACATGTATAGCAATCAGCCCCAGCATTTT. Encoded protein: CASSLANMYSNQPQHF.